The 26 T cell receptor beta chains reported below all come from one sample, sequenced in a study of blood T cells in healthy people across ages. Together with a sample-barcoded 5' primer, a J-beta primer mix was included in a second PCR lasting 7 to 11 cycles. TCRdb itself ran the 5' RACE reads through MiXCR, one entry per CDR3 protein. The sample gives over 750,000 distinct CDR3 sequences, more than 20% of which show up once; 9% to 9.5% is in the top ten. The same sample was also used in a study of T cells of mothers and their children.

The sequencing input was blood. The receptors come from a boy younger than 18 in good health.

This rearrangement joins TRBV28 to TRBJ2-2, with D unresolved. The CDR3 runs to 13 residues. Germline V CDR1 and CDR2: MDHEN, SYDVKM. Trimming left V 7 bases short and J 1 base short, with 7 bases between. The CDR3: CASIRQNTGELFF. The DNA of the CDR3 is TGTGCCAGCATCCGACAGAACACCGGGGAGCTGTTTTTT.

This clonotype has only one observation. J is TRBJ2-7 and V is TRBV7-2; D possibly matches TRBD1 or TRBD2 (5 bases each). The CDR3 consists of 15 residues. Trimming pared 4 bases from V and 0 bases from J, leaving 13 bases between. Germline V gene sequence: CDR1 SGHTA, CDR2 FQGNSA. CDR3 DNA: TGTGCCAGCAGCTCCGGGACCGAAGACTCCTACGAGCAGTACTTC. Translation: CASSSGTEDSYEQYF.

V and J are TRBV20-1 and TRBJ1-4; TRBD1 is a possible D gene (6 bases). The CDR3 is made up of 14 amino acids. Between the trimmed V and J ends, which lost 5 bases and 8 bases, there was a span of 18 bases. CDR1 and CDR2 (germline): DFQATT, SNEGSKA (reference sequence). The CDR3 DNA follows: TGCAGTGCTCTACCCCGGGACAACGGGGAAAAACTGTTTTTT. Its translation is CSALPRDNGEKLFF.

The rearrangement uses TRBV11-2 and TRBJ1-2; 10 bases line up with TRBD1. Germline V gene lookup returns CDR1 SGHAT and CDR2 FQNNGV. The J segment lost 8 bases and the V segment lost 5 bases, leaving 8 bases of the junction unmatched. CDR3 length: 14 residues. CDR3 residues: CASSPRDRGIGYTF. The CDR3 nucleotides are TGTGCCAGCAGCCCCCGGGACAGGGGTATCGGCTACACCTTC.

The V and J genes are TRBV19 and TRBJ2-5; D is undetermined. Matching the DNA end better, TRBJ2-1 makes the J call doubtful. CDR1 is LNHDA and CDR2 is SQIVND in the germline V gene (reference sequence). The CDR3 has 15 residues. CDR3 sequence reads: CANGPRAPPLNEQFF. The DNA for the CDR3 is TGTGCCAATGGTCCAAGGGCGCCCCCTCTCAATGAGCAGTTCTTC.

The CDR3 DNA reads as TGTGCTAGTGCCAAATCGACTAGCGGGGACACCGGGGAGCTGTTTTTT. It codes for CASAKSTSGDTGELFF. The chain carries TRBV12-5 and TRBJ2-2, with 11 bases aligning to TRBD2. The trim removed 7 bases at V and 3 bases at J, leaving 7 bases unmatched. This CDR3 is built from 16 residues. Germline loops: CDR1 LGHNT, CDR2 FRNRAP.

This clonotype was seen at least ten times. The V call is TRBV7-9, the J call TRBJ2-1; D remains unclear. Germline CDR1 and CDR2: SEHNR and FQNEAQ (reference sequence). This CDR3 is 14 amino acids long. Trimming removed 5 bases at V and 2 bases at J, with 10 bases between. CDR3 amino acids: CASSPSTTYNEQFF. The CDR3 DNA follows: TGTGCCAGCAGCCCATCCACTACCTACAATGAGCAGTTCTTC.

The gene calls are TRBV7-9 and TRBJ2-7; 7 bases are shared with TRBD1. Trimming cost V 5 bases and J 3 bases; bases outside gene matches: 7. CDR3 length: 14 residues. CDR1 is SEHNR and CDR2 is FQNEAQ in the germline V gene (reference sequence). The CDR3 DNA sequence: TGTGCCAGCAGCACTAGACAGGGATTCTACGAGCAGTACTTC. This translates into CASSTRQGFYEQYF. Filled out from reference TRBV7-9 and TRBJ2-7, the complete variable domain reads DTGVSQNPRHKITKRGQNVTFRCDPISEHNRLYWYRQTLGQGPEFLTYFQNEAQLEKSRLLSDRFSAERPKGSFSTLEIQRTEQGDSAMYLCASSTRQGFYEQYFGPGTRLTVT.

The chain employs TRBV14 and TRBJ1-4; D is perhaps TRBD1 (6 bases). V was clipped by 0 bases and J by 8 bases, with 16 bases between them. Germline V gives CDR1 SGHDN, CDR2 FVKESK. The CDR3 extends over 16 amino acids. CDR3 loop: CASSQDRGGHWEKLFF. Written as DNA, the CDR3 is TGTGCCAGCAGCCAAGATCGCGGGGGGCACTGGGAAAAACTGTTTTTT.

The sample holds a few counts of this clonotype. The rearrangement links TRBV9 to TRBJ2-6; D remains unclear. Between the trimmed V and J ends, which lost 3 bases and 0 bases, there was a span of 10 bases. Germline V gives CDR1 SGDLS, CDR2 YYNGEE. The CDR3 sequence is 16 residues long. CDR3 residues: CASSAWTVSGANVLTF. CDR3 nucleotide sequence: TGTGCCAGCAGCGCATGGACCGTCTCTGGGGCCAACGTCCTGACTTTC. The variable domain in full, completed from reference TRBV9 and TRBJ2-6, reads DSGVTQTPKHLITATGQRVTLRCSPRSGDLSVYWYQQSLDQGLQFLIQYYNGEERAKGNILERFSAQQFPDLHSELNLSSLELGDSALYFCASSAWTVSGANVLTFGAGSRLTVL.

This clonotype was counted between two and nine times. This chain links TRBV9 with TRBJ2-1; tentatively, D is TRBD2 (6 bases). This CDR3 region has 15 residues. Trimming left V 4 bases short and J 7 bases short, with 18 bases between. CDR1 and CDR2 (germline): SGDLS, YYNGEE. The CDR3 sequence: CASSLLSGSGNEQFF. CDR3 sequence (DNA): TGTGCCAGCAGCCTGCTATCCGGGAGTGGGAATGAGCAGTTCTTC.

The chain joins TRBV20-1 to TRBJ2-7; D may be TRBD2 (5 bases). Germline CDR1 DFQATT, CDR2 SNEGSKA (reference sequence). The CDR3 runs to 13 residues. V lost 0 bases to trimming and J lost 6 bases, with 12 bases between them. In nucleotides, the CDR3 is TGCAGTGCTAGAGATACGGGAATTGGCGAGCAGTACTTC. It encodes CSARDTGIGEQYF.

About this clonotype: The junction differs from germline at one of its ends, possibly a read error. This chain's CDR3 is CASCQEKTQYF. The CDR3 DNA follows: TGTGCCAGCTGCCAAGAGAAGACCCAGTACTTC. V gene TRBV3-1 combines with J gene TRBJ2-5; no reliable D call. CDR1 and CDR2 from the germline V gene are LGHDT and YNNKEL (reference sequence). The CDR3 has 11 residues.

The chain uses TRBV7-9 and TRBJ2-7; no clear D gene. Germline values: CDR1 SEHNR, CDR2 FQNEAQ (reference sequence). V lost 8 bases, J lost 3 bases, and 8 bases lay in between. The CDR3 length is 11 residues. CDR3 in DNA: TGTGCCAGCCAGCGCGGCTACGAGCAGTACTTC. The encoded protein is CASQRGYEQYF.

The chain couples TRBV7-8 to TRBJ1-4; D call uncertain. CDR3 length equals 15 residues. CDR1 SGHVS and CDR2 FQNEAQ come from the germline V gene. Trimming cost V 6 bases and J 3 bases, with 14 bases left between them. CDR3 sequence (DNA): TGTGCCAGCAGACCGGGAAGGGCGGCTAATGAAAAACTGTTTTTT. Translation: CASRPGRAANEKLFF.

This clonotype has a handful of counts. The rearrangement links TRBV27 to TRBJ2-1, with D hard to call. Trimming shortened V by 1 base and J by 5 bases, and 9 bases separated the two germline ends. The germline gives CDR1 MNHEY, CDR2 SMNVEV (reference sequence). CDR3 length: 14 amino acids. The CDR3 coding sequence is TGTGCCAGCAGTTTATTGGGCAGCGACAATGAGCAGTTCTTC. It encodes CASSLLGSDNEQFF.

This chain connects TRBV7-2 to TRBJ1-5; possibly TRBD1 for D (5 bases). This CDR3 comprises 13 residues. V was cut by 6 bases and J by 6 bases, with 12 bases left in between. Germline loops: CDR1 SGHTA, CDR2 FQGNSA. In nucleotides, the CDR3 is TGTGCCAGCAGGCGGGACCCAGGTCAGCCCCAGCATTTT. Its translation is CASRRDPGQPQHF.

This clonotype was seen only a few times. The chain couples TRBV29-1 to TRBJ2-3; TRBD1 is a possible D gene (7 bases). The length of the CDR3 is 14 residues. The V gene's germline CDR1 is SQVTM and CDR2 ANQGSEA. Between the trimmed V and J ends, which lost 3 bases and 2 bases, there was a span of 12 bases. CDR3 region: CSVDGRGVTDTQYF. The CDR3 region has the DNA TGCAGCGTTGATGGCAGGGGGGTCACAGATACGCAGTATTTT.

The CDR3 DNA reads as TGCAGTGCTAGACAGGGTTCTGGGGCCAACGTCCTGACTTTC. This translates into CSARQGSGANVLTF. The chain recombines TRBV20-1 with TRBJ2-6, with a possible D match to TRBD1 (5 bases). Per germline, CDR1 DFQATT and CDR2 SNEGSKA (reference sequence). The CDR3 runs to 14 residues. Trimming took 2 bases from V and 1 from J, leaving 6 bases between them.

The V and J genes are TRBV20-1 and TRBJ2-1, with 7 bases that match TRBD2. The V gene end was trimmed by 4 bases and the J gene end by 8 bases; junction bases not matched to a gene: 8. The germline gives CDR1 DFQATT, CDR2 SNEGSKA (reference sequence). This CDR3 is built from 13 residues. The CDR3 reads CSAINRLADEQFF. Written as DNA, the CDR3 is TGCAGTGCTATAAACAGACTAGCCGATGAGCAGTTCTTC.

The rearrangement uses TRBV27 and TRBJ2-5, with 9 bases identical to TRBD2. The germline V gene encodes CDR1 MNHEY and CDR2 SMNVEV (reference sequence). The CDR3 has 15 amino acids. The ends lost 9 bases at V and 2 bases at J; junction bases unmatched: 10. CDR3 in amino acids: CASRIAGDLQETQYF. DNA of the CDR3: TGTGCCAGTCGAATAGCGGGAGACTTGCAAGAGACCCAGTACTTC.

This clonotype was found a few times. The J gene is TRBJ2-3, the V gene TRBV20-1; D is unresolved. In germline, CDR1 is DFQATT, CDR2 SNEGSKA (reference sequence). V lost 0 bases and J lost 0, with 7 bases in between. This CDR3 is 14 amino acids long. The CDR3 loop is CSARDFKSTDTQYF. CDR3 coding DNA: TGCAGTGCTAGAGATTTCAAGAGCACAGATACGCAGTATTTT.

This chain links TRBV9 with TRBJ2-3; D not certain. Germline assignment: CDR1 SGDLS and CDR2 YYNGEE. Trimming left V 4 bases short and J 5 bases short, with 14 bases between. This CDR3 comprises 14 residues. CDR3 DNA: TGTGCCAGCAGCCCAGCAGGAGTCAAAGATACGCAGTATTTT. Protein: CASSPAGVKDTQYF.

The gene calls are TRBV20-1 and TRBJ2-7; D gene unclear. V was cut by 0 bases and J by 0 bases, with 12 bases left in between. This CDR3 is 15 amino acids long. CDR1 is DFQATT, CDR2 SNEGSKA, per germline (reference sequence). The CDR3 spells CSARDTTGRSYEQYF. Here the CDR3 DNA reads TGCAGTGCTAGAGATACCACCGGGCGCTCCTACGAGCAGTACTTC.

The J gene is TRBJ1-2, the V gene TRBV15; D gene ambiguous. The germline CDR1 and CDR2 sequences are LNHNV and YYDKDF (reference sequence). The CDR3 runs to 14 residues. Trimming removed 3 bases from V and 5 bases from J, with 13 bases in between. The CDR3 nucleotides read TGTGCCACCAGCAGCCCGACGGGTCCTTATGGCTACACCTTC. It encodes CATSSPTGPYGYTF.

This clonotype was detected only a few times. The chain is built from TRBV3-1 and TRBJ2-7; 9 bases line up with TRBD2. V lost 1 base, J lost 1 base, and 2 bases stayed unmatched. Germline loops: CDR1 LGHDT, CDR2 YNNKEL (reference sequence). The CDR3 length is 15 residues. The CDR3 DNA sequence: TGTGCCAGCAGCCAAGTAACTAGCGGGTCCTACGAGCAGTACTTC. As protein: CASSQVTSGSYEQYF.